Listed below are T cell receptor beta chains from one sample, sequenced in a study of CD8 T cells in acute hepatitis C reinfection. Only in-frame clones appear in the TCRdb table, and some are missing; sequencing was by immunoSEQ multiplex PCR. The sample contains approximately 40,000 clones, 80% to 90% of which appear only once. The sample was naive CD8+ T cells from PBMCs. All receptors derive from a woman younger than 30 who spontaneously cleared hepatitis C infection. Both conserved end residues are part of each CDR3. A D gene is named only where the DNA matches it firmly. Rows may omit the clone size; those that give it use once, few, many or a size class.

cdr3_nt: TGTGCCAGCAGCCCCCTCCCCTACGAGCAGTACTTC
cdr3_aa: CASSPLPYEQYF
d_call: NA
clone_size: NA
j_call: TRBJ2-7
v_call: TRBV7-9

cdr3_nt: TGTGCCAGCATGGGCGGGGTCGGGGAGCAGTACTTC
cdr3_aa: CASMGGVGEQYF
d_call: NA
clone_size: NA
j_call: TRBJ2-7
v_call: TRBV27

cdr3_nt: TGTGCCAGCAGCTTGGATACAGCTAACTATGGCTACACCTTC
cdr3_aa: CASSLDTANYGYTF
d_call: NA
clone_size: NA
j_call: TRBJ1-2
v_call: TRBV5-6

cdr3_nt: TGTGCCAGAAGCCCTCCCCAAGCCTATAAGGGGGGTGAGCAGTTCTTC
cdr3_aa: CARSPPQAYKGGEQFF
d_call: NA
clone_size: NA
j_call: TRBJ2-1
v_call: TRBV5-3

cdr3_nt: TGTGCCAGCAGCGCGGGGCCGTGGGAAGAGACCCAGTACTTC
cdr3_aa: CASSAGPWEETQYF
d_call: NA
clone_size: NA
j_call: TRBJ2-5
v_call: TRBV9

cdr3_nt: TGTGCCAGCAGTTTCACAGGGGATCTTTACGAGCAGTACTTC
cdr3_aa: CASSFTGDLYEQYF
d_call: TRBD1
clone_size: NA
j_call: TRBJ2-7
v_call: TRBV27

cdr3_nt: TGTGCCAGCAGCTTACGACTAGCGGGAGGGCCATCGACCTACAATGAGCAGTTCTTC
cdr3_aa: CASSLRLAGGPSTYNEQFF
d_call: TRBD2
clone_size: NA
j_call: TRBJ2-1
v_call: TRBV7-8

cdr3_nt: TGTGCCAGCAAACACCCAGACTCGGCAGCTTTCTTT
cdr3_aa: CASKHPDSAAFF
d_call: NA
clone_size: NA
j_call: TRBJ1-1
v_call: TRBV7-9

cdr3_nt: TGTGCCAGCAGCACAGGAATTTCGCAGCCCCAGCATTTT
cdr3_aa: CASSTGISQPQHF
d_call: NA
clone_size: NA
j_call: TRBJ1-5
v_call: TRBV5-6

cdr3_nt: TGTGCCAGCAGTGAGGGGTATACGCAGTATTTT
cdr3_aa: CASSEGYTQYF
d_call: NA
clone_size: NA
j_call: TRBJ2-3
v_call: TRBV27

cdr3_nt: TGTGCCAGCAGCGTACTTCAGGGGTGGGACACTGAAGCTTTCTTT
cdr3_aa: CASSVLQGWDTEAFF
d_call: NA
clone_size: NA
j_call: TRBJ1-1
v_call: TRBV7-9

cdr3_nt: TGTGCCATCAGCCTGACAGGGATCCTCTACGAGCAGTACTTC
cdr3_aa: CAISLTGILYEQYF
d_call: TRBD1
clone_size: NA
j_call: TRBJ2-7
v_call: TRBV10-3

cdr3_nt: TGTGCCAGCCCTAAGGTCCCCAACTTAATCTCCTACAATGAGCAGTTCTTC
cdr3_aa: CASPKVPNLISYNEQFF
d_call: NA
clone_size: once
j_call: TRBJ2-1
v_call: TRBV18

cdr3_nt: TGTGCCAGCAACGGTCAAACCGGGGGCTACAATGAGCAGTTCTTC
cdr3_aa: CASNGQTGGYNEQFF
d_call: NA
clone_size: NA
j_call: TRBJ2-1
v_call: TRBV25-1

cdr3_nt: TGTGCCAGCAGCGAGACAGGGGGCTTGGGTGAGCAGTACTTC
cdr3_aa: CASSETGGLGEQYF
d_call: TRBD1
clone_size: NA
j_call: TRBJ2-7
v_call: TRBV9

cdr3_nt: TGTGCCATCAGTGAGTTCTACGATCTTGGACTAGCGGGTGAGGAGGAGACCCAGTACTTC
cdr3_aa: CAISEFYDLGLAGEEETQYF
d_call: TRBD2
clone_size: NA
j_call: TRBJ2-5
v_call: TRBV10-3

cdr3_nt: TGTGCCAGCAGTTGGCGTCTCAATCAGCCCCAGCATTTT
cdr3_aa: CASSWRLNQPQHF
d_call: NA
clone_size: few
j_call: TRBJ1-5
v_call: TRBV27

cdr3_nt: TGTGCCAGCAGCTTAGATGGTAAGAGGCAGTACTTC
cdr3_aa: CASSLDGKRQYF
d_call: NA
clone_size: NA
j_call: TRBJ2-7
v_call: TRBV7-9

cdr3_nt: TGTGCCAGCAGCCAGAGTGGACAGGGGCAGTTCGACGAGCAGTACTTC
cdr3_aa: CASSQSGQGQFDEQYF
d_call: TRBD1
clone_size: NA
j_call: TRBJ2-7
v_call: TRBV4-2

cdr3_nt: TGTGCCAGCAGTTCTACAGGGGTAAAACTGTTTTTT
cdr3_aa: CASSSTGVKLFF
d_call: TRBD1
clone_size: NA
j_call: TRBJ1-4
v_call: TRBV27

cdr3_nt: TGTGCCAGCAGTGTAACGGGACAGAAAATTGGCGAGCAGTACTTC
cdr3_aa: CASSVTGQKIGEQYF
d_call: TRBD1
clone_size: NA
j_call: TRBJ2-7
v_call: TRBV2

cdr3_nt: TGTGCCAGCAGTGAAACCTCTAAGGAGCAGTTCTTC
cdr3_aa: CASSETSKEQFF
d_call: NA
clone_size: NA
j_call: TRBJ2-1
v_call: TRBV6-1

cdr3_nt: TGTGCCAGCAGTTTATATGTCAGCAAGGAATCAAACACTGAAGCTTTCTTT
cdr3_aa: CASSLYVSKESNTEAFF
d_call: NA
clone_size: NA
j_call: TRBJ1-1
v_call: TRBV27

cdr3_nt: TGTGCCAGCAGCTCAAGCGGGAGGGGCACAGATACGCAGTATTTT
cdr3_aa: CASSSSGRGTDTQYF
d_call: TRBD2
clone_size: NA
j_call: TRBJ2-3
v_call: TRBV13

cdr3_nt: TGTGCCAGCAGTGGCCGGGGCGTCACCGGGGAGCTGTTTTTT
cdr3_aa: CASSGRGVTGELFF
d_call: NA
clone_size: NA
j_call: TRBJ2-2
v_call: TRBV2

cdr3_nt: TGTGCCAGCAGGTTACTCCCATCGAGCTCCTACGAGCAGTACTTC
cdr3_aa: CASRLLPSSSYEQYF
d_call: NA
clone_size: NA
j_call: TRBJ2-7
v_call: TRBV27

cdr3_nt: TGTGCCAGCAGCGGTGGACTAGTTCCCGAGCAGTACTTC
cdr3_aa: CASSGGLVPEQYF
d_call: TRBD2
clone_size: NA
j_call: TRBJ2-7
v_call: TRBV11-2

cdr3_nt: TGTGCCAGCAGCTACTATTACTCCGGGACAGGGGGCATCGAGCAGTACTTC
cdr3_aa: CASSYYYSGTGGIEQYF
d_call: TRBD1
clone_size: NA
j_call: TRBJ2-7
v_call: TRBV7-9

cdr3_nt: TGCGCCAGCAGCCCCAGACAGGGGGCGAATCAGCCCCAGCATTTT
cdr3_aa: CASSPRQGANQPQHF
d_call: TRBD1
clone_size: once
j_call: TRBJ1-5
v_call: TRBV4-1

cdr3_nt: TGTGCCAGTAGTATAGATGCAGGCCAGCCCCAGCATTTT
cdr3_aa: CASSIDAGQPQHF
d_call: NA
clone_size: NA
j_call: TRBJ1-5
v_call: TRBV19

cdr3_nt: TGTGCTAGTACGGGACAGCGGAACTACGAGCAGTACTTC
cdr3_aa: CASTGQRNYEQYF
d_call: TRBD1
clone_size: few
j_call: TRBJ2-7
v_call: TRBV12-5

cdr3_nt: TGTGCCAGCCATCCCGGGGACCTTTCCTCCCGGGATCAGCCCCAGCATTTT
cdr3_aa: CASHPGDLSSRDQPQHF
d_call: NA
clone_size: NA
j_call: TRBJ1-5
v_call: TRBV2

cdr3_nt: TGTGCCAGCAGCAGCTTTGGGGCGGGAGCCTACAATGAGCAGTTCTTC
cdr3_aa: CASSSFGAGAYNEQFF
d_call: TRBD2
clone_size: NA
j_call: TRBJ2-1
v_call: TRBV7-2

cdr3_nt: TGTGCCAGCAGCGTAGAGGGGGGTGGGACAGATACGCAGTATTTT
cdr3_aa: CASSVEGGGTDTQYF
d_call: NA
clone_size: once
j_call: TRBJ2-3
v_call: TRBV9

cdr3_nt: TGTGCCAGCCTAAGGGCAGGGGGTACAGATACGCAGTATTTT
cdr3_aa: CASLRAGGTDTQYF
d_call: TRBD1
clone_size: NA
j_call: TRBJ2-3
v_call: TRBV27

cdr3_nt: TGCGCCAGCAGCCAAGATCCTCCTAGCGGGAGGGGGTACAATGAGCAGTTCTTC
cdr3_aa: CASSQDPPSGRGYNEQFF
d_call: TRBD2
clone_size: NA
j_call: TRBJ2-1
v_call: TRBV4-1

cdr3_nt: TGCGCCAGCAGCCAAGATAGGAAGACCCAGTACTTC
cdr3_aa: CASSQDRKTQYF
d_call: NA
clone_size: NA
j_call: TRBJ2-5
v_call: TRBV4-1

cdr3_nt: TGTGCCTGGAACCAGGGGGTCCTCAATGAGCAGTTCTTC
cdr3_aa: CAWNQGVLNEQFF
d_call: TRBD1
clone_size: NA
j_call: TRBJ2-1
v_call: TRBV30

cdr3_nt: TGTGCCACCAGCAGAGATCGGGGGGCTGGAACTGAAGCTTTCTTT
cdr3_aa: CATSRDRGAGTEAFF
d_call: NA
clone_size: once
j_call: TRBJ1-1
v_call: TRBV15

cdr3_nt: TGTGCCAGCAGTTTTAGGGGCAGCACCTACGAGCAGTACTTC
cdr3_aa: CASSFRGSTYEQYF
d_call: NA
clone_size: once
j_call: TRBJ2-7
v_call: TRBV27

cdr3_nt: TGTGCCAGCAGCCGATGCAGGGGGCGGGAGATCCCCGGGGAGCTGTTTTTT
cdr3_aa: CASSRCRGREIPGELFF
d_call: NA
clone_size: once
j_call: TRBJ2-2
v_call: TRBV7-7

cdr3_nt: TGTGCCAGCAGTGGGAGGAACAGGGAATCTTGGTTCACAGATACGCAGTATTTT
cdr3_aa: CASSGRNRESWFTDTQYF
d_call: NA
clone_size: medium-sized
j_call: TRBJ2-3
v_call: TRBV6-1

cdr3_nt: TGTGCCTGGAGTCAAGAGAGGGACACTGAAGCTTTCTTT
cdr3_aa: CAWSQERDTEAFF
d_call: NA
clone_size: NA
j_call: TRBJ1-1
v_call: TRBV30

cdr3_nt: TGCAGCGTTGAAGTGGTAGCGGGGGGCACAGATACGCAGTATTTT
cdr3_aa: CSVEVVAGGTDTQYF
d_call: TRBD2
clone_size: NA
j_call: TRBJ2-3
v_call: TRBV29-1

cdr3_nt: TGTGCCAGCAGTCCGGGACAGACATATGGCTACACCTTC
cdr3_aa: CASSPGQTYGYTF
d_call: TRBD1
clone_size: few
j_call: TRBJ1-2
v_call: TRBV27

cdr3_nt: TGTGCCAGCAGCGGCGGGAGGACAAGCTCCTACAATGAGCAGTTCTTC
cdr3_aa: CASSGGRTSSYNEQFF
d_call: TRBD2
clone_size: NA
j_call: TRBJ2-1
v_call: TRBV9

cdr3_nt: TGTGCCAGCAGCTCCCCTGGGGAGGGGAACACCATATATTTT
cdr3_aa: CASSSPGEGNTIYF
d_call: NA
clone_size: NA
j_call: TRBJ1-3
v_call: TRBV5-6

cdr3_nt: TGTGCCAGCAGCTTAAAGGGGACAGGGCCGCAGCCCCAGCATTTT
cdr3_aa: CASSLKGTGPQPQHF
d_call: TRBD1
clone_size: NA
j_call: TRBJ1-5
v_call: TRBV7-9

cdr3_nt: TGTGCCAGCAGCTTAGACTCAGACACGGGAACAAGATGGGCCTACGAGCAGTACTTC
cdr3_aa: CASSLDSDTGTRWAYEQYF
d_call: NA
clone_size: NA
j_call: TRBJ2-7
v_call: TRBV7-6

cdr3_nt: TGTGCCGGGGGAGATGGCTACACCTTC
cdr3_aa: CAGGDGYTF
d_call: NA
clone_size: NA
j_call: TRBJ1-2
v_call: TRBV9

cdr3_nt: TGTGCCAGCAGCCAAGATCCCGGGACAGTGGGCGGATATAATTCACCCCTCCACTTT
cdr3_aa: CASSQDPGTVGGYNSPLHF
d_call: TRBD1
clone_size: NA
j_call: TRBJ1-6
v_call: TRBV4-2

cdr3_nt: TGTGCCAGCAGCCCCCCGCAGGCCTTACACTCCTACAATGAGCAGTTCTTC
cdr3_aa: CASSPPQALHSYNEQFF
d_call: NA
clone_size: once
j_call: TRBJ2-1
v_call: TRBV11-2

cdr3_nt: TGTGCCAGCAGCGTAGGGGGCGGTGGCTACAATGAGCAGTTCTTC
cdr3_aa: CASSVGGGGYNEQFF
d_call: NA
clone_size: NA
j_call: TRBJ2-1
v_call: TRBV9

cdr3_nt: TGTGCCAGCTCACCACTCGAATCACCCGAACTAGCGGGAGGCAAGATTAGCTCCTACGAGCAGTACTTC
cdr3_aa: CASSPLESPELAGGKISSYEQYF
d_call: TRBD2
clone_size: NA
j_call: TRBJ2-7
v_call: TRBV18